What follows describes a single T cell receptor beta chain. Its antigen remains unidentified. No quality values exist for individual bases; no much larger clone is one base distant. This specimen belongs to a study of cytomegalovirus exposure and HLA in healthy donors (dated by TCRdb to 2016 to 2017). With respect to the entire study: A later analysis indicated that the 120 validation repertoires were generated on the platform also employed for the approximately 700 repertoires of the first cohort. The aim of the study was to test whether cataloging public T cell receptors could identify signatures of past pathogen exposure. A separate validation cohort of 90 to 150 different subjects was used in addition to the roughly 670-subject first cohort. To predict cytomegalovirus infection status, the study brought together high-throughput TCR immunosequencing, statistical association of individual TCRs with disease status, and machine learning.

Library method: the immunoSEQ multiplex PCR assay. On the study's bioinformatics: A statistical classification framework was built for diagnosing cytomegalovirus status from the catalog of TCR beta chain sequences. TCRdb's version of the immuneACCESS table is confined to in-frame rearrangements and falls short of the full clone set. An unresolved V gene accounts for under half of the shortfall where checked; the remainder is of unknown origin. V and J calls and clone size are those listed in that table; D and trimming were worked out from the DNA. The sample table holds 70,000 or so clones, of which about 91% were seen once. Together, the top ten hold approximately 3.4% of the sample. The paper's findings and limits, for the study overall: In vitro tests confirmed that three of the cytomegalovirus-associated TCR beta chains recognize cytomegalovirus antigens. The validation cohort had no HLA typing available for a later analysis, so co-occurrence within that cohort was assessed over all 130 or so repertoires. According to the authors, the approach could potentially be generalized to other disease states and immunological phenotypes. Most TCR sequences were observed very rarely across donors, whereas some public TCRs were present in many individuals. The classifier was reported to diagnose cytomegalovirus status with high specificity and sensitivity in both the original cohort and the validation cohort. A later analysis found that TCRs clustered in the first cohort also tended to co-occur in the 95 to 150 validation repertoires, with approximately 93% of cluster scores above 0. In the study, 164 TCR beta chains were listed as associated with cytomegalovirus.

CDR1 and CDR2 are read off the germline V gene as SGHRS and YFSETQ. V ends up 0 bases short and J 5 bases short, with an unmatched junction base count of 8. The CDR3, from cysteine to phenylalanine, totals 16 residues. Only the CDR3 part of the read is kept: 48 bases, read in frame from the first base. Donors formed part of the validation cohort, which comprised 95 to 150 subjects and was distinct from the first cohort of several hundred subjects. The chain is made from TRBV5-1 and TRBJ2-5; TRBD1 aligns with 9 central bases. The specimen was PBMCs. The sequence came from a man in his late teens or twenties in good health and CMV-seronegative. The DNA sequence reads TGCGCCAGCAGCTTGGGGGGACAGGGCATTGGGGAGACCCAGTACTTC. It codes for CASSLGGQGIGETQYF.